This TCR beta chain was captured by sequencing in a study of shared clonotypes between healthy human individuals. Regarding this clone: The antigen remains unidentified.

Study outcomes and limitations: Clonotype sharing among donors, it was expected, would be affected by sequencing depth. Clonotypes which were not shared had lower generation probabilities than clonotypes that all four donors shared.

Trimming took 2 bases from V and 8 from J, leaving 15 bases between them. CDR1 is MGHDK and CDR2 is SYGVNS in the germline V gene. The CDR3 is 15 residues long. The study ran the assay at deep level. Methods used by the authors: Owing to the provision of junction-only sequences devoid of quality scores by immunoSEQ, filtering differed. TCRdb's copy holds only in-frame clones and misses some; the assay was immunoSEQ multiplex PCR. That table supplies the V and J calls and clone size; D and trimming were determined from the DNA. Of some 2,000,000 clones listed, approximately 95% are singletons. Sequences were obtained from naive CD4+ T cells sorted from blood. The subset: CD45RA+ positively selected. The V call is TRBV25-1, the J call TRBJ1-4; D is undetermined. The receptor's source is a man aged 18 to 29 in good health. For the CDR3, the DNA is TGTGCCAGCAGTGAAGGGTACTTGGCGACCGAAAAACTGTTTTTT. This sequence encodes CASSEGYLATEKLFF. Full variable domain (outside the CDR3, taken from reference TRBV25-1 and TRBJ1-4): EADIYQTPRYLVIGTGKKITLECSQTMGHDKMYWYQQDPGMELHLIHYSYGVNSTEKGDLSSESTVSRIRTEHFPLTLESARPSHTSQYLCASSEGYLATEKLFFGSGTQLSVL.